This record looks at one T cell receptor (beta chain) sequence and its context. Antigen specificity is unknown. The authors used template switching to add a universal primer site and gave cDNA unique molecular identifiers. From the 5' RACE reads, TCRdb called clonotypes with MiXCR, one entry per CDR3 protein. The table lists approximately 240,000 distinct CDR3 sequences, around an eighth of them singletons. Germline V gives CDR1 LGHDT, CDR2 YNNKEL (reference sequence). The CDR3 has 14 amino acids. V was clipped by 4 bases and J by 4 bases; unmatched bases: 3. This sample is part of a study of identical twins. Whole-study results and caveats: Insertions were fewer in abundant cord blood beta clonotypes, whereas memory repertoires showed none of this pattern. Cross-sectional statistics, not tracking of the same donors, supported the conclusions.

The sample taken for sequencing was memory (CD45RO+) T cells sorted from blood. This sequence was found in a woman younger than 35 in good health. The V and J genes are TRBV3-1 and TRBJ1-1; 10 bases map to TRBD1. CDR3 DNA sequence: TGTGCCAGCAGCCCCCGGGACAGGGGCACTGAAGCTTTCTTT. Its translation: CASSPRDRGTEAFF.